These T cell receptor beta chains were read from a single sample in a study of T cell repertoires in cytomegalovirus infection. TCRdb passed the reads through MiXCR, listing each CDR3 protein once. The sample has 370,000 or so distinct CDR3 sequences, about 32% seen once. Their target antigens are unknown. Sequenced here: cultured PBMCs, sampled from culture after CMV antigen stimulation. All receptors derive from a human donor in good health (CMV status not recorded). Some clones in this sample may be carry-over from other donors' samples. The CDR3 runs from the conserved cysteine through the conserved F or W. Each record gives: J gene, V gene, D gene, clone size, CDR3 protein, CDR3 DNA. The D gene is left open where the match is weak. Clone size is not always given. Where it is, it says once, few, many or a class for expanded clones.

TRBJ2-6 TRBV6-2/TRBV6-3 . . CASTPTGPRDSLLSGANVLTF TGTGCCAGCACTCCTACGGGACCGAGGGATAGTTTGCTTTCTGGGGCCAACGTCCTGACTTTC
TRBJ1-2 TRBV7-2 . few CASSFHSNFINYGYTF TGTGCCAGCAGCTTCCACTCCAACTTCATCAACTATGGCTACACCTTC
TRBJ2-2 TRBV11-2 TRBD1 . CASSLDRVRELFF TGTGCCAGCAGCCTAGACAGGGTCCGGGAGCTGTTTTTT
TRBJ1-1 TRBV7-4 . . CASSFWREGNTEAFF TGTGCCAGCAGCTTTTGGCGGGAGGGAAACACTGAAGCTTTCTTT
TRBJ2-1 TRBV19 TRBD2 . CASSIPGGPYNEQFF TGTGCCAGTAGTATCCCGGGAGGGCCGTACAATGAGCAGTTCTTC
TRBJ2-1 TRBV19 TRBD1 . CASSTRTGNYNEQFF TGTGCCAGTAGTACCAGGACAGGGAACTACAATGAGCAGTTCTTC
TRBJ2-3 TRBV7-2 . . CASSLGGAWVGTDTQYF TGTGCCAGCAGCTTGGGTGGGGCGTGGGTTGGAACAGATACGCAGTATTTT
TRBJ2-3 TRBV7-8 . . CASSLNSGGTDTQYF TGTGCCAGCAGCTTAAACTCTGGAGGAACAGATACGCAGTATTTT
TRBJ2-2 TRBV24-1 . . CATSVEGDKIINTGELFF TGTGCCACCAGTGTTGAGGGAGACAAGATTATTAACACCGGGGAGCTGTTTTTT
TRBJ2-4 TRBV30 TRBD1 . CAWSVEPAGGENIQYF TGTGCCTGGAGTGTAGAGCCCGCAGGGGGCGAAAACATTCAGTACTTC
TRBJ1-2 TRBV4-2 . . CASSQDRLSRGGYTF TGTGCCAGCAGCCAAGACAGGCTCTCCCGCGGGGGCTACACCTTC
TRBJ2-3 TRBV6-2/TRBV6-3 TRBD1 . CASVTGDRRTDTQYF TGTGCCAGCGTCACCGGGGACAGGCGCACAGATACGCAGTATTTT
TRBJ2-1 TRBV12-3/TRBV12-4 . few CASSLLSWDYNEQFF TGTGCCAGCAGTTTATTGTCGTGGGACTACAATGAGCAGTTCTTC
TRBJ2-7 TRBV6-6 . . CASSYQDSYNYEQYF TGTGCCAGCAGTTACCAAGACAGTTACAACTACGAGCAGTACTTC
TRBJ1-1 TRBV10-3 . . CAISDAVGTEAFF TGTGCCATCAGTGATGCGGTAGGCACTGAAGCTTTCTTT
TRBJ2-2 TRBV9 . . CASSVGRGWDTGELFF TGTGCCAGCAGCGTAGGGAGGGGCTGGGACACCGGGGAGCTGTTTTTT
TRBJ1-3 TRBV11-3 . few CASSWGGTGTYSGNTIYF TGTGCCAGCAGCTGGGGGGGCACCGGGACCTACTCTGGAAACACCATATATTTT
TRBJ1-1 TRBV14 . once CASSQVSVWTADTEAFF TGTGCCAGCAGCCAAGTTTCTGTTTGGACAGCCGACACTGAAGCTTTCTTT
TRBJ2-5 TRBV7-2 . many CASSVDSQETQYF TGTGCCAGCAGCGTCGACAGTCAAGAGACCCAGTACTTC
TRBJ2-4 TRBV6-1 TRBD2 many CASSEGPTSGAVRIQYF TGTGCCAGCAGTGAAGGCCCGACTAGCGGGGCAGTGCGGATTCAGTACTTC
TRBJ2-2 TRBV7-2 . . CASSLDGTYTGELFF TGTGCCAGCAGCCTGGATGGCACCTACACCGGGGAGCTGTTTTTT
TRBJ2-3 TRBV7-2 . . CASTERMTTDTQYF TGTGCCAGCACTGAAAGGATGACCACAGATACGCAGTATTTT
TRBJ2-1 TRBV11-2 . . CASSYTRGFKGNEQFF TGTGCCAGCAGCTACACTCGGGGTTTTAAGGGCAATGAGCAGTTCTTC
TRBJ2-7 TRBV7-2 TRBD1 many CASSLGTGVVYEQYF TGTGCCAGCAGCTTAGGGACAGGGGTTGTGTACGAGCAGTACTTC
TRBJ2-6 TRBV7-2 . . CASSLGPVTAGANVLTF TGTGCCAGCAGCTTAGGCCCCGTGACAGCTGGGGCCAACGTCCTGACTTTC
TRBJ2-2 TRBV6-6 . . CASTSGGGSGELFF TGTGCCAGCACCTCAGGGGGGGGCTCGGGGGAGCTGTTTTTT
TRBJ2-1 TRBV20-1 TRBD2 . CSARDGGLAGLEQFF TGCAGTGCTAGAGATGGGGGACTAGCGGGACTTGAGCAGTTCTTC
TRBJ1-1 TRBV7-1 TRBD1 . CASSERQGSSEAFF TGTGCCAGCAGCGAGAGACAGGGCTCATCTGAAGCTTTCTTT
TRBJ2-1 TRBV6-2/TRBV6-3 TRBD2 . CASSYTLMVGPAGGSSYNEQFF TGTGCCAGCAGTTACACCTTGATGGTGGGACCAGCGGGAGGTTCGTCCTACAATGAGCAGTTCTTC
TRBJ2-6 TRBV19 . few CASHEGPGANVLTF TGTGCCAGCCATGAGGGCCCTGGGGCCAACGTCCTGACTTTC
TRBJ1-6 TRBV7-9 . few CASSPLAGGNSPLHF TGTGCCAGCAGCCCTTTGGCGGGAGGCAATTCACCCCTCCACTTT
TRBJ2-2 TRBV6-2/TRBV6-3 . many CASRLKLVWSGELFF TGTGCCAGCAGACTAAAATTGGTATGGAGCGGGGAGCTGTTTTTT
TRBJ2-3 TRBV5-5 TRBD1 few CASSWTGSDTQYF TGTGCCAGCAGCTGGACAGGGTCAGATACGCAGTATTTT
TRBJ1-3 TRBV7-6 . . CASRGPGNTIYF TGTGCCAGCAGGGGGCCTGGAAACACCATATATTTT
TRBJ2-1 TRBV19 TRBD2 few CASSTGLAGGAEYNEQFF TGTGCCAGTAGTACCGGACTAGCGGGAGGGGCCGAATACAATGAGCAGTTCTTC
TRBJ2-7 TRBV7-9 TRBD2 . CATPGTSGSYEQYF TGTGCCACCCCCGGGACTAGCGGGAGTTACGAGCAGTACTTC
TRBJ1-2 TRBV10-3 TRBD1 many CAISDRRDRGSYGYTF TGTGCCATCAGTGACCGACGCGACAGGGGAAGCTATGGCTACACCTTC
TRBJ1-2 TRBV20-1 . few CSARAPPQGYTF TGCAGTGCTAGAGCCCCCCCACAAGGCTACACCTTC
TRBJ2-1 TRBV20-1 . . CSAYKRTLNEQFF TGCAGTGCGTACAAGCGGACCCTCAATGAGCAGTTCTTC
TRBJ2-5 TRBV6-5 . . CASSYPGVETQYF TGTGCCAGCAGTTACCCTGGGGTTGAGACCCAGTACTTC
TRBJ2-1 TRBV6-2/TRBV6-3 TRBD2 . CASSYTGLAGGGNEQFF TGTGCCAGCAGTTACACGGGACTAGCGGGAGGGGGTAATGAGCAGTTCTTC
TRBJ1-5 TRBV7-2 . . CASSLTSGNQPQHF TGTGCCAGCAGCTTAACCTCTGGGAATCAGCCCCAGCATTTT
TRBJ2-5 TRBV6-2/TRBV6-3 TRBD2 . CASSYGGLAGNREETQYF TGTGCCAGCAGTTATGGGGGACTAGCGGGGAATCGTGAAGAGACCCAGTACTTC
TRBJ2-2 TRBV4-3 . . CASSQNLDKGSGNTGELFF TGCGCCAGCAGCCAAAATCTAGACAAGGGATCTGGGAACACCGGGGAGCTGTTTTTT